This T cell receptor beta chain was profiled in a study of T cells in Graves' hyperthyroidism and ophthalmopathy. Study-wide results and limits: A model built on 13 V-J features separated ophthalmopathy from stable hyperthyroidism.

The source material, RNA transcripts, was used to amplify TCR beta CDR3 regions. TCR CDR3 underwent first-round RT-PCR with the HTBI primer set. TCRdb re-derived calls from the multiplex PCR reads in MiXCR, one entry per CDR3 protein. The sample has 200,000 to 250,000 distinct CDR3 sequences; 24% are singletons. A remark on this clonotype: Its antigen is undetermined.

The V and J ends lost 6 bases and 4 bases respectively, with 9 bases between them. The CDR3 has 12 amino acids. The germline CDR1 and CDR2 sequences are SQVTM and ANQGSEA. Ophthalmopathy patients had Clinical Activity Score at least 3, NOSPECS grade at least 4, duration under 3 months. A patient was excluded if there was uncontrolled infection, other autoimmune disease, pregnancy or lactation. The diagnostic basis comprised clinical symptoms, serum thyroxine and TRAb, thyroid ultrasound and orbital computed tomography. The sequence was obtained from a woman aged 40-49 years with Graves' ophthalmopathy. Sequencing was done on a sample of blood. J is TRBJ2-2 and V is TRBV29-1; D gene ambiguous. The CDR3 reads CSVVYGTGELFF. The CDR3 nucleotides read TGCAGCGTGGTTTACGGCACCGGGGAGCTGTTTTTT.